A selection of T cell receptor beta chains follows, all from one sample in a study of T-cell reconstitution after alpha-beta-depleted transplantation in children. TCRdb called the PCR reads again in MiXCR, with one record for every CDR3 protein. The sample records hundreds of thousands of distinct CDR3 sequences, 10% to 15% being singletons. This specimen was PBMCs, mostly from graft donor cells, taken 360 days after TCRalphabeta/CD19-depleted stem cell transplant. These receptors were taken from a male patient under 18 who had a stem cell transplant for acute myeloid leukemia, so the T cells may come from the graft donor. CDR3s include the opening cysteine and the closing phenylalanine or tryptophan. Each record gives: D gene, J gene, V gene, clone size, CDR3 DNA, CDR3 protein. D genes are given only for firm matches. Rows may omit the clone size; those that give it use once, few, many or a size class.

TRBD2 TRBJ2-5 TRBV20-1 - TGCAGTGCTAGCCCCCTAGCGGGGTTCCCTGAGACCCAGTACTTC CSASPLAGFPETQYF
- TRBJ2-2 TRBV25-1 many TGTGCCAGCAGTGAATCCCCGGGGCGCGTCGATAACACCGGGGAGCTGTTTTTT CASSESPGRVDNTGELFF
- TRBJ2-7 TRBV28 - TGTGCCAGCAGTTTAAGAGGGATCAACTACGAGCAGTACTTC CASSLRGINYEQYF
TRBD2 TRBJ2-7 TRBV28 few TGTGCCAGCAGTTTCCCGCTTGAGCGGGAGAACTACGAGCAGTACTTC CASSFPLERENYEQYF
- TRBJ2-2 TRBV20-1 medium-sized TGCAGTGCTCGGGGATCGAACACCGGGGAGCTGTTTTTT CSARGSNTGELFF
TRBD2 TRBJ2-2 TRBV11-3 few TGTGCCAGCAGCCAGGGCTCCGCGGGAGGAAACACCGGGGAGCTGTTTTTT CASSQGSAGGNTGELFF
TRBD2 TRBJ2-1 TRBV11-1 - TGTGCCAGCAGCTTAGGGGGGACTAGCGGCACCGAGCAGTTCTTC CASSLGGTSGTEQFF
TRBD1 TRBJ2-7 TRBV2 - TGTGCCGGCAGACAGGGATCCTACGAGCAGTACTTC CAGRQGSYEQYF
- TRBJ2-5 TRBV5-1 - TGCGCCAGCTTCGACAGGATTGCCTTACAAGAGACCCAGTACTTC CASFDRIALQETQYF
- TRBJ1-5 TRBV28 - TGTGCCAGCAACCGAATTAGAAATCAGCCCCAGCATTTT CASNRIRNQPQHF
- TRBJ2-5 TRBV20-1 few TGCAGTGCTCAAGGGCCGGGACTGCGGGAGACCCAGTACTTC CSAQGPGLRETQYF
TRBD2 TRBJ2-7 TRBV12-3/TRBV12-4 many TGTGCCAGCAGTACTACGGGAGGGCCCTACGAGCAGTACTTC CASSTTGGPYEQYF
- TRBJ2-7 TRBV27 - TGTGCCAGCAGTTTGTTCGGATCCTACGAGCAGTACTTC CASSLFGSYEQYF
TRBD2 TRBJ2-3 TRBV10-3 few TGTGCCATGGGACTAGCGGGAGCTGATACGCAGTATTTT CAMGLAGADTQYF
- TRBJ2-3 TRBV20-1 many TGCAGTGCTAGTAGGCCACCCACAGATACGCAGTATTTT CSASRPPTDTQYF
- TRBJ2-1 TRBV5-1 few TGCGCCAGCAGGTCCGTGCCTAATGAGCAGTTCTTC CASRSVPNEQFF
- TRBJ2-1 TRBV7-6 few TGTGCCAGCAGCTTAGGCCTGGAAGAGCAGTTCTTC CASSLGLEEQFF
TRBD1 TRBJ1-4 TRBV4-2 few TGTGCCAGCAGCCAAGATTCGGGCGCCGGACAGGGCTCTAATGAAAAACTGTTTTTT CASSQDSGAGQGSNEKLFF
TRBD2 TRBJ2-3 TRBV4-2 few TGTGCCAGCAGCCAGGGGCTAGCGGGAGATCCTAGCACAGATACGCAGTATTTT CASSQGLAGDPSTDTQYF
- TRBJ1-4 TRBV29-1 - TGCAGCGCTGCCCGGCCTCCTTTAATTGAAAAACTGTTTTTT CSAARPPLIEKLFF
TRBD1 TRBJ1-5 TRBV24-1 - TGTGCCACCAGCGACGGACAGGTGCACAATCAGCCCCAGCATTTT CATSDGQVHNQPQHF
- TRBJ2-7 TRBV10-3 few TGTGCCATCAGTGAGTACGCAGGATCCTACGAGCAGTACTTC CAISEYAGSYEQYF
- TRBJ2-7 TRBV6-2/TRBV6-3 - TGTGCCAGCAGTTACTTCGCCTCCGAAACCTTATACGAGCAGTACTTC CASSYFASETLYEQYF
- TRBJ1-2 TRBV28 few TGTGCCAGCAGTTCCCGGACAGAGGCTAACTATGGCTACACCTTC CASSSRTEANYGYTF
- TRBJ1-2 TRBV29-1 few TGCAGCGTGTCGACCACGGGCATCAACTATGGCTACACCTTC CSVSTTGINYGYTF
- TRBJ2-7 TRBV7-2 - TGTGCCAGCAGCTTAGATATGTATTCCTACGAGCAGTACTTC CASSLDMYSYEQYF
- TRBJ2-7 TRBV30 - TGTGCCTGGAGTAGGGAGACAGGTCTCTACGAGCAGTACTTC CAWSRETGLYEQYF
- TRBJ2-3 TRBV7-2 - TGTGCCAGCAGCTTAGGTCTCTCAGTGGATACGCAGTATTTT CASSLGLSVDTQYF
- TRBJ2-4 TRBV6-2/TRBV6-3 - TGTGCCAGCAGGAAGGGGACCCTAGCCAAAAACATTCAGTACTTC CASRKGTLAKNIQYF
TRBD2 TRBJ2-1 TRBV6-5 many TGTGCCAGCAGTTATTCCTCTAGCGGAATCTACAATGAGCAGTTCTTC CASSYSSSGIYNEQFF
TRBD1 TRBJ1-5 TRBV5-6 - TGTGCCAGCAGCGCATTCTCTGACAGGGGCAATCAGCCCCAGCATTTT CASSAFSDRGNQPQHF
- TRBJ2-3 TRBV29-1 many TGCAGTCACCACACCGGAGATACGCAGTATTTT CSHHTGDTQYF
TRBD2 TRBJ2-7 TRBV4-2 many TGTGCCAGCAGCCAAGAAAGGGTAGCGGGGGTGTACGAGCAGTACTTC CASSQERVAGVYEQYF
- TRBJ2-4 TRBV20-1 few TGCAGTGCTCCGCGGGGCAGATTCAACATTCAGTACTTC CSAPRGRFNIQYF
TRBD1 TRBJ1-6 TRBV5-6 few TGTGCCAGCAGCACCGGACAGGGGGGAGGACTTTATTCACCCCTCCACTTT CASSTGQGGGLYSPLHF
- TRBJ1-1 TRBV29-1 - TGCGGGGTAAGGGGTACTCCGGAAGGATCCACTGAAGCTTTCTTT CGVRGTPEGSTEAFF
- TRBJ1-4 TRBV27 few TGTGCCAGCAGTTTCGGAGTGGGCCTCAATGAAAAACTGTTTTTT CASSFGVGLNEKLFF